The rows below give T cell receptor beta chains drawn from one sample of a study of cytomegalovirus exposure and HLA in healthy donors. Assay used: immunoSEQ multiplex PCR; TCRdb lists only in-frame clones, some missing. The data hold about 90,000 clones, with 60% to 80% observed a single time. Sequenced input: PBMCs. These receptors came from a woman aged 50 to 60 in good health and CMV-seropositive. The CDR3 runs from the conserved cysteine through the conserved F or W.

v_gene	j_gene	CDR3aa
TRBV2	-	CASSFGRSSYEQYF
TRBV11-3	TRBJ2-6	CASSSQAGGSGANVLTF
TRBV4-2	TRBJ2-1	CASSQGGETGNEQFF
TRBV4-1	TRBJ1-2	CASSQGPIYGYTF
TRBV21-1	TRBJ1-5	CASSKGAGQGHQPQHF
TRBV2	TRBJ2-5	CASSVSGRAETQYF
TRBV5-1	TRBJ1-1	CASSTGQGTEAFF
TRBV18	TRBJ1-5	CASSPTLTGDSNQPQHF
TRBV5-3	TRBJ1-2	CARSKGQSGGYTF
TRBV5-4	TRBJ2-7	CASSLDLGPEYF
TRBV4-1	TRBJ2-3	CASSQDRGGDTQYF
TRBV9	TRBJ2-7	CASSVGGQGSYEQYF
TRBV2	TRBJ2-5	CASRGGMGTQYF
TRBV11-1	TRBJ1-1	CASSTRTTGPNTEAFF
TRBV7-9	TRBJ2-1	CASSSDSPHGQFF
TRBV6-1	TRBJ2-1	CASSEGQGYDEQFF
TRBV6-4	TRBJ2-1	CASSDGRGDEQFF
TRBV19	TRBJ2-2	CASSPGTGDTGELFF
TRBV30	TRBJ1-6	CATRGRNSDNSPLHF
TRBV28	TRBJ2-5	CASSSGEREGGRAETQYF
TRBV6-4	TRBJ2-1	CASIPSYNEQFF
TRBV4-3	TRBJ2-6	CASSPKVAESGANVLTF
TRBV5-5	TRBJ2-2	CASSRGGANTGELFF
TRBV7-6	TRBJ1-1	CASSGTGGGLLNTEAFF
TRBV27	TRBJ2-5	CASSSTGGWQETQYF
TRBV2	TRBJ2-7	CASNFLAGAYEQYF
TRBV7-3	TRBJ2-3	CASSLDRSTDTQYF
TRBV4-3	TRBJ1-6	CASSAGGGAIDNSPLHF
TRBV29-1	TRBJ1-1	CSAGQGDTEAFF
TRBV30	TRBJ1-5	CAWSAASGQSNQPQHF
TRBV7-9	TRBJ2-1	CASSARTSRDEQFF
TRBV28	TRBJ2-3	CASSLSRAGSTDTQYF
TRBV5-1	TRBJ2-3	CASSTGDSDTQYF
TRBV6-1	TRBJ2-4	CASSTGEENIQYF
TRBV19	TRBJ1-1	CASSIGGSRSNTEAFF
TRBV2	TRBJ2-6	CASSRLGGEPNVLTF
TRBV30	TRBJ1-2	CAWSESVNYGYTF
TRBV28	TRBJ2-3	CASSLNRVGGDTQYF
TRBV19	TRBJ2-7	CASSIGGEIYEQYF
TRBV7-9	TRBJ1-4	CASSPGGGDEKLFF
TRBV27	TRBJ2-5	CASMPRGKETQYF
TRBV4-3	TRBJ2-1	CASSQERSGRYNEQFF
TRBV7-2	TRBJ1-1	CASSLQGLSAFF
TRBV15	TRBJ2-4	CATSRDPGLASIQYF
TRBV9	TRBJ1-3	CASSENFQPRAGNTIYF
TRBV7-9	TRBJ2-7	CASSHRDEQYF
TRBV4-1	TRBJ1-1	CASSQEGSRVGTEAFF
TRBV2	TRBJ2-5	CASNVRGSGETQYF
TRBV7-9	TRBJ2-3	CASSSRRSPTDTQYF
TRBV29-1	TRBJ2-4	CSVLTGIENIQYF
TRBV9	TRBJ2-1	CASSGPRRAEQFF
TRBV29-1	TRBJ1-1	CSAGDTEAFF
TRBV11-2	TRBJ1-5	CASSLRTGPDQPQHF
TRBV10-3	-	CAISVDRGLEQYF
TRBV7-9	TRBJ2-1	CASSAGTSGSSEQFF
TRBV6-4	TRBJ1-6	CASSARTGSNSPLHF
TRBV5-4	TRBJ1-2	CASSLGPGGSYGYTF